One sample yielded the 2 T cell receptor beta chains listed below, sequenced in a study of blood T cell repertoires in COVID-19. Some clones are missing from TCRdb's copy, which holds only in-frame ones; the method was immunoSEQ multiplex PCR. The sample contains over 200,000 clones, over 75% of which appear only once. Sequences were obtained from peripheral blood. Source of these receptors: a man over 45 with COVID-19, enrolled during active disease.

The chain uses TRBV6-5 and TRBJ2-7, with TRBD2 matching over 9 bases. Germline trimming cut 6 bases from V and 3 bases from J; bases unmatched to any gene: 6. CDR3 length: 14 residues. Per the germline V gene, CDR1 is MNHEY and CDR2 is SVGAGI. The CDR3 spells CASSTLAGVYEQYF. The CDR3 DNA reads as TGTGCCAGCAGCACCTTAGCGGGAGTCTACGAGCAGTACTTC.

The chain employs TRBV4-3 and TRBJ1-2, with D perhaps matching TRBD1 (6 bases). Looked up from germline, CDR1 is LGHNA and CDR2 is YSLEER. The V gene lost 0 bases and the J gene lost 6 bases, with 17 bases spanning the gap. CDR3 length equals 16 residues. The CDR3 loop reads CASSQDGGGGQHGYTF. The CDR3 DNA reads as TGCGCCAGCAGCCAAGATGGGGGAGGGGGTCAACATGGCTACACCTTC.